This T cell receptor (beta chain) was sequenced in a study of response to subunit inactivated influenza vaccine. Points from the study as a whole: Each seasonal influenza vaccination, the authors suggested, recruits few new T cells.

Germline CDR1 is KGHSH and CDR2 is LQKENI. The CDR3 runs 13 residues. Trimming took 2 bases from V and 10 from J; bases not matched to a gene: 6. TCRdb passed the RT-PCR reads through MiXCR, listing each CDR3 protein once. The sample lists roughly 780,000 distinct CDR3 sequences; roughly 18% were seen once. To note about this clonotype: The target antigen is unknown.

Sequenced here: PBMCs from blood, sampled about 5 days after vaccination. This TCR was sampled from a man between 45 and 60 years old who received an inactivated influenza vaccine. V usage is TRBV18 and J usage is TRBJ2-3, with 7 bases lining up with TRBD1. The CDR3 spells CASSPERQGPQYF. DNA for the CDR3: TGTGCCAGCTCACCAGAAAGACAGGGCCCGCAGTATTTT.